This note documents a single T cell receptor beta chain sequence. What it binds is not known. Trimming removed 4 bases from V and 4 bases from J; junction bases left unmatched: 7. CDR3 size: 15 residues. Germline CDR1 is LGHNA and CDR2 is YNFKEQ. The entry originates in a study of T-cell memory formation after mild COVID-19. Study results and limitations: CD4+ clones that contracted lay mainly in CM and EM; CD8+ ones lay in EMRA. Day 15 to 85 contractors were CD4/CD8 balanced; later expanders leaned CD4+.

TCRdb re-analysed the 5' RACE reads in MiXCR, keeping a single row per CDR3 protein. Among about half a million distinct CDR3 sequences listed, about 18% were seen once. The chain is built from TRBV4-2 and TRBJ2-1, with 7 positions matching TRBD2. Sequenced input: PBMCs or a T cell subset sorted from them (not recorded which). The TCR comes from an adult woman who had mild COVID-19 (a few samples of this study predate the infection). Cell type and time point are not known. CDR3 DNA sequence: TGTGCCAGCAGCCTCGGACTAGTCGAATACAATGAGCAGTTCTTC. It yields the protein CASSLGLVEYNEQFF.